These 15 T cell receptor beta chains were sequenced from one sample in a study of blood T cell repertoires in COVID-19. Profiled with immunoSEQ multiplex PCR; TCRdb holds only in-frame clones, not every one. The sample shows approximately 270,000 clones, 85% to 90% of them seen only once. Specimen: peripheral blood. Receptors were obtained from a man aged 25 to 45 with acute or convalescent COVID-19.

The J gene is TRBJ1-5, the V gene TRBV7-8; tentative D call: TRBD1 (6 bases). Trimming left V 5 bases short and J 0 bases short, with 11 bases between. Germline assignment: CDR1 SGHVS and CDR2 FQNEAQ. This CDR3 region has 15 residues. CDR3 region: CASSTDRFSNQPQHF. Written as DNA, the CDR3 is TGTGCCAGCAGCACCGACAGGTTTAGCAATCAGCCCCAGCATTTT.

This chain joins TRBV7-3 and TRBJ2-6; the D is unclear. The CDR3 length is 15 residues. Trimming left V 1 base short and J 4 bases short, with 8 bases between. Germline values: CDR1 SGHTA, CDR2 FQGTGA. The CDR3 DNA reads TGTGCCAGCAGCTTAAACGGGTTAGGGGCCAACGTCCTGACTTTC. It translates to CASSLNGLGANVLTF.

This clone was picked up one time. The chain combines TRBV6-6 with TRBJ1-2; the match to TRBD1 covers 8 bases. This CDR3 has 14 residues. CDR1 is MNHNY, CDR2 SVGAGI, per germline (reference sequence). V dropped 5 bases and J dropped 2; count of bases not matched to a gene: 4. The CDR3 nucleotides read TGTGCCAGCAGTAAGGGACAGGAGAACTATGGCTACACCTTC. Its protein is CASSKGQENYGYTF.

This clone came up once. This chain connects TRBV28 to TRBJ2-7, with TRBD2 matching over 8 bases. CDR1 MDHEN and CDR2 SYDVKM come from the germline V gene. There are 14 residues in the CDR3. The trim removed 5 bases at V and 2 bases at J, leaving 5 bases unmatched. CDR3 sequence reads: CASSARLATYEQYF. The CDR3 nucleotides are TGTGCCAGCAGTGCCCGACTAGCGACCTACGAGCAGTACTTC.

The table lists this clone with a few counts. The chain uses TRBV10-1 and TRBJ2-2, with 7 nucleotides matching TRBD1. V dropped 10 bases and J dropped 4; count of bases not matched to a gene: 6. This CDR3 has 13 amino acids. The V gene's germline CDR1 is WNHNN and CDR2 SYGVQD (reference sequence). The CDR3 protein is CATEQGSTGELFF. The CDR3 bases are TGCGCCACGGAACAGGGGTCCACCGGGGAGCTGTTTTTT.

The rearrangement uses TRBV24-1 and TRBJ2-3, with 12 nucleotides matching TRBD1. The length of the CDR3 is 17 residues. The junction had 10 bases not matched to a gene; V was cut back by 4 bases and J by 6 bases. Germline-derived CDR1 and CDR2 are KGHDR and SFDVKD. This CDR3 reads CATSENPGQGAGDTQYF. The CDR3 nucleotides read TGTGCCACCAGTGAAAACCCGGGACAGGGGGCTGGTGATACGCAGTATTTT.

V and J are TRBV27 and TRBJ1-1; weak D call: TRBD1 (5 bases). The V end lost 7 bases, the J end lost 5 bases, and 14 bases lay between the germline ends. Per the germline V gene, CDR1 is MNHEY and CDR2 is SMNVEV (reference sequence). CDR3 size: 13 residues. The CDR3 reads CASTGRGMTEAFF. DNA for the CDR3: TGTGCCAGCACAGGGCGGGGTATGACTGAAGCTTTCTTT.

This sequence joins TRBV30 and TRBJ1-1; a possible D gene is TRBD1 (6 bases). This CDR3 contains 13 residues. Trimming took off 2 bases at V and 4 bases at J, with 11 bases between the two ends. Germline V gives CDR1 GTSNPN, CDR2 SVGIG (reference sequence). The DNA for the CDR3 is TGTGCCTGGAGTTCAGGGGTCGGCACTGAAGCTTTCTTT. Its translation: CAWSSGVGTEAFF.

CDR3 residues: CAWSVGTENSPLHF. CDR3 sequence (DNA): TGTGCCTGGAGTGTCGGGACAGAGAATTCACCCCTCCACTTT. The chain links TRBV30 to TRBJ1-6, with 7 bases aligning to TRBD1. The CDR3 contains 14 residues. V shed 0 bases, J shed 7 bases, and the junction held 3 bases outside the gene matches. From germline, CDR1 is GTSNPN and CDR2 SVGIG (reference sequence).

This chain links TRBV5-5 with TRBJ2-5, with D possibly being TRBD2 (6 bases). The CDR3 totals 13 residues. Trimming shortened V by 2 bases and J by 2 bases, and 7 bases separated the two germline ends. Per the germline V gene, CDR1 is SGHKS and CDR2 is YYEKEE (reference sequence). The CDR3: CASSFSGQETQYF. The CDR3 DNA follows: TGTGCCAGCAGCTTTAGCGGACAAGAGACCCAGTACTTC.

The chain links TRBV5-1 to TRBJ1-2; 8 bases are a match to TRBD1. The CDR3 is made up of 16 amino acids. J was trimmed by 8 bases and V by 3 bases; bases with no gene match: 15. The germline V gene has CDR1 SGHRS and CDR2 YFSETQ. The CDR3 spells CASSSQRSGGAGGYTF. The CDR3 DNA follows: TGCGCCAGCAGCTCCCAACGTTCAGGGGGCGCGGGAGGCTACACCTTC.

V is TRBV6-5 and J is TRBJ1-2, with D uncertain. The CDR3 totals 12 residues. V was clipped by 6 bases and J by 4 bases, with 9 bases between them. The germline gives CDR1 MNHEY, CDR2 SVGAGI. The CDR3 is CASRLRGYGYTF. CDR3 nucleotides: TGTGCCAGCAGGCTGCGGGGCTATGGCTACACCTTC.

The genes are TRBV5-1 and TRBJ2-1, with 8 bases that match TRBD2. The length of the CDR3 is 14 residues. The germline gives CDR1 SGHRS, CDR2 YFSETQ. The trim removed 2 bases at V and 5 bases at J, leaving 3 bases unmatched. Here the CDR3 reads CASSFSGVNNEQFF. The CDR3 DNA reads TGCGCCAGCAGCTTTAGCGGGGTCAACAATGAGCAGTTCTTC. Full variable domain (rest looked up from reference TRBV5-1 and TRBJ2-1): KAGVTQTPRYLIKTRGQQVTLSCSPISGHRSVSWYQQTPGQGLQFLFEYFSETQRNKGNFPGRFSGRQFSNSRSEMNVSTLELGDSALYLCASSFSGVNNEQFFGPGTRLTVL.

The gene calls are TRBV6-6 and TRBJ2-1; 9 bases align to TRBD2. V trimming: 6 bases; J trimming: 4 bases; junction bases outside the gene matches: 7. Germline V gene lookup returns CDR1 MNHNY and CDR2 SVGAGI (reference sequence). The CDR3 has 15 residues. The CDR3, as DNA: TGTGCCAGCAGCCCCGCGGGGGGGCCTTACAATGAGCAGTTCTTC. This gives the protein CASSPAGGPYNEQFF.

The chain recombines TRBV19 with TRBJ2-7, with 7 bases fitting TRBD1. Germline V gene lookup returns CDR1 LNHDA and CDR2 SQIVND (reference sequence). V lost 7 bases to trimming and J lost 0 bases; unmatched junction nucleotides: 3. This CDR3 region has 13 residues. CDR3 residues: CASKGQFSYEQYF. For the CDR3, the DNA is TGTGCCAGTAAGGGACAGTTCTCCTACGAGCAGTACTTC.